The clone carrying this T cell receptor beta chain was seen more than once but under ten times. V was clipped by 4 bases and J by 0 bases, with 7 bases between them. From germline, CDR1 is SQVTM and CDR2 ANQGSEA. This CDR3 comprises 12 residues. TCRbeta library preparation incorporated unique molecular identifiers. Each CDR3 protein is one row after TCRdb ran MiXCR on the PCR reads. The sample lists roughly 500,000 distinct CDR3 sequences; 30% to 35% were seen once. This sample stems from a study of T-cell reconstitution after alpha-beta-depleted transplantation in children. The input for sequencing was PBMCs from the stem cell graft donor, taken from the stem cell graft. The chain employs TRBV29-1 and TRBJ2-7; D is uncertain. The receptor's source is a human donor who donated a stem cell graft to a child with aplastic anemia. The CDR3 protein is CSVVVPSYEQYF. The CDR3 DNA follows: TGCAGCGTTGTGGTCCCCTCCTACGAGCAGTACTTC.